This TCR beta chain was found in a study of blood T cell repertoires in COVID-19. Across the study: Spain, Italy and the United States supplied samples that represented acute and convalescent COVID-19. Nucleic acid was either cDNA or gDNA, and it came from T cells, B-cell-depleted T cells, or PBMCs.

Original handling: Estimated nucleated cell counts came from reference gene primer amplification. The protocol was immunoSEQ multiplex PCR, while the TCRdb copy is restricted to in-frame clones and leaves out a portion. Clone size and V and J calls were adopted from that table, with D and trimming inferred from the DNA. Among under 75,000 clones, 65% to 80% were seen once, and the ten largest hold less than 7%. Source material: peripheral blood. The source of this sequence is a woman between 65 and 79 years old with acute or convalescent COVID-19.

The CDR3 region has the DNA TGTGCCTGGAGTACCTCGGGCGGGGGGGCAAATACGCAGTATTTT. Residues: CAWSTSGGGANTQYF. This chain connects TRBV30 to TRBJ2-3; 9 positions agree with TRBD2. Germline V gene lookup returns CDR1 GTSNPN and CDR2 SVGIG (reference sequence). J lost 7 bases, V lost 2 bases, and 10 bases had no gene match. The CDR3 contains 15 residues.